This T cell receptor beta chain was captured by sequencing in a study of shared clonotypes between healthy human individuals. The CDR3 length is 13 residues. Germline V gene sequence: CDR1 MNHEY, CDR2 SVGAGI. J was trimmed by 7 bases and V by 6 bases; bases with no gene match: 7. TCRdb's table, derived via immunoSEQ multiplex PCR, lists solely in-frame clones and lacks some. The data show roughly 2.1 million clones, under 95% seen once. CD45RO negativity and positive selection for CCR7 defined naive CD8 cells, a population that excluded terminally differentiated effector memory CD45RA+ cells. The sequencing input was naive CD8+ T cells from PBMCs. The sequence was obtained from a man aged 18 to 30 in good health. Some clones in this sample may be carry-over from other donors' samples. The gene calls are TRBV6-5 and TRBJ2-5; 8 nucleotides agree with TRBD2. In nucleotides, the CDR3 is TGTGCCAGCAGCCCGGGACTAGTTGGGACCCAGTACTTC. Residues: CASSPGLVGTQYF.